The 11 T cell receptor beta chains reported below all come from one sample, sequenced in a study of response to subunit inactivated influenza vaccine (dated by TCRdb to the late 2010s). Libraries were made using RT-PCR. The listed sequencing device is Illumina HiSeq 2500. TCRdb reprocessed the public reads (quality trimming at Q25 with fastp, clone calling with MiXCR) and kept in-frame beta chains. Each CDR3 protein appears once, grouped with its most common genes and DNA. Within this sample are over 800,000 distinct CDR3 sequences, with roughly 20% of them counted one time only. The ten largest clones capture roughly 10% of the sample. The specimen comprised PBMCs from blood, sampled approximately 5 days after vaccination. These receptors all stem from a man in his forties or fifties who received an inactivated influenza vaccine. Donor details come from another sample of the same person, matched by shared clones.

The chain has TRBV5-1 and TRBJ2-1; perhaps TRBD1 as D (7 bases). Trimming removed 1 base at V and 1 base at J, with 15 bases between. The CDR3 spans 17 residues. Germline V lookup: CDR1 SGHRS, CDR2 YFSETQ. As DNA, the CDR3 is TGCGCCAGCAGCTTGTCTTTCAGGGGGGATTCCTACAATGAGCAGTTCTTC. As protein: CASSLSFRGDSYNEQFF. Variable domain in full (rest from reference TRBV5-1 and TRBJ2-1): KAGVTQTPRYLIKTRGQQVTLSCSPISGHRSVSWYQQTPGQGLQFLFEYFSETQRNKGNFPGRFSGRQFSNSRSEMNVSTLELGDSALYLCASSLSFRGDSYNEQFFGPGTRLTVL.

The chain links TRBV7-2 to TRBJ2-7, with 7 bases matching TRBD2. V gave up 5 bases and J gave up 2 bases; unmatched junction bases: 6. The CDR3 spans 14 residues. The germline V gene encodes CDR1 SGHTA and CDR2 FQGNSA. The chain's CDR3 is CASSPQRGTYEQYF. DNA of the CDR3: TGTGCCAGCAGCCCTCAGCGGGGCACCTACGAGCAGTACTTC.

This clonotype has a handful of counts. This sequence joins TRBV4-2 and TRBJ2-1, with 9 nucleotides matching TRBD2. Germline V CDR1 and CDR2: LGHNA, YNFKEQ. The CDR3 runs to 15 residues. Trimming cost V 1 base and J 7 bases; bases outside gene matches: 5. CDR3 in amino acids: CASSQAGLAVNEQFF. CDR3 bases: TGTGCCAGCAGCCAAGCGGGACTAGCAGTGAATGAGCAGTTCTTC.

This clonotype was detected a few times. The J gene is TRBJ2-3, the V gene TRBV9; the D is unclear. V shed 4 bases and J shed 6 bases, with 12 bases lying between them. The CDR3 is 13 amino acids. Germline CDR1 and CDR2: SGDLS and YYNGEE. CDR3 sequence reads: CASSWSRLDTQYF. DNA for the CDR3: TGTGCCAGCAGCTGGTCCCGTTTGGATACGCAGTATTTT.

This clonotype was observed many times. The rearrangement uses TRBV29-1 and TRBJ2-5; D ambiguous. V was pared by 3 bases and J by 2 bases, with 4 bases between. Germline values: CDR1 SQVTM, CDR2 ANQGSEA. This CDR3 contains 11 residues. CDR3 sequence (DNA): TGCAGCGTTGAGGAGCAAGAGACCCAGTACTTC. Its protein product is CSVEEQETQYF.

This clonotype was seen a few times. The gene calls are TRBV6-2 or TRBV6-3 and TRBJ2-4; possibly TRBD1 for D (6 bases). The V end lost 6 bases, the J end lost 8 bases, and 17 bases lay between the germline ends. Germline V gene sequence: CDR1 MNHEY, CDR2 SVGEGT. CDR3 length equals 14 residues. The CDR3 DNA reads TGTGCCAGCAGACAGGGACGGCCTATGGACATTCAGTACTTC. Translating gives CASRQGRPMDIQYF.

This clonotype was counted ten times or more. The chain links TRBV29-1 to TRBJ1-2; 8 bases match TRBD1. V lost 6 bases and J lost 4; bases outside the gene matches: 4. The CDR3 consists of 12 residues. Germline CDR1 is SQVTM and CDR2 is ANQGSEA. CDR3 amino acids: CSVVQGGYGYTF. CDR3 nucleotide sequence: TGCAGCGTCGTACAGGGGGGCTATGGCTACACCTTC.

The chain carries TRBV5-1 and TRBJ2-7; D might be TRBD1 (7 bases). The CDR3 length is 13 residues. CDR1 is SGHRS, CDR2 YFSETQ, per germline. V was trimmed by 3 bases and J by 6 bases, leaving 13 bases between them. CDR3: CASSSDYRGEQYF. As DNA, the CDR3 is TGCGCCAGCAGCTCGGACTACAGGGGCGAGCAGTACTTC.

The chain combines TRBV30 with TRBJ1-1; D unclear. Germline values: CDR1 GTSNPN, CDR2 SVGIG (reference sequence). The CDR3 length is 13 residues. The V gene lost 0 bases and the J gene lost 4 bases, with 9 bases spanning the gap. CDR3 nucleotide sequence: TGTGCCTGGAGTGTAACTCCTCCCACTGAAGCTTTCTTT. Residues: CAWSVTPPTEAFF.

This clonotype showed up just a few times. In DNA, the CDR3 is TGCAGTGCTAGAGATACAGGGGTTGGGGGAAACACCATATATTTT. It codes for CSARDTGVGGNTIYF. The chain joins TRBV20-1 to TRBJ1-3; TRBD1 matches at 7 bases. This CDR3 has 15 amino acids. Germline V gene lookup returns CDR1 DFQATT and CDR2 SNEGSKA (reference sequence). V shed 0 bases and J 4 bases; nucleotides not matched to a gene: 6.

The gene calls are TRBV7-8 and TRBJ2-3; D unclear. CDR1 and CDR2 (germline): SGHVS, FQNEAQ. V dropped 5 bases and J dropped 6 bases, with 12 bases sitting between them. This CDR3 has 13 residues. CDR3 nucleotides: TGTGCCAGCAGCCAGGCCGTGGGGGATACGCAGTATTTT. It is translated as CASSQAVGDTQYF.